This T cell receptor (beta chain) emerged from a study of blood T cell repertoires in COVID-19. Study details: PBMCs, B-cell-depleted T cells, or T cells were the source of the cDNA or gDNA that made up the material.

Study processing details: Amplification from reference gene primers served as the basis for estimated nucleated cell counts. The method was immunoSEQ multiplex PCR; TCRdb's version includes in-frame clones alone and lacks a portion of them. That table furnishes V, J and clone size, whereas the DNA furnished D and trimming. The sample has hundreds of thousands of clones; around 90% are singletons. Trimming stripped 3 bases from V and 7 bases from J, with 13 bases between. Looked up from germline, CDR1 is SGHDN and CDR2 is FVKESK. There are 15 residues in the CDR3. Material: peripheral blood. The TCR was taken from a man between 65 and 79 years old with acute or convalescent COVID-19. This chain uses TRBV14 with TRBJ1-6; tentatively, D is TRBD1 (6 bases). CDR3 protein: CASSQTRGGNSPLHF. As DNA, the CDR3 is TGTGCCAGCAGCCAGACAAGGGGGGGAAATTCACCCCTCCACTTT.